What follows describes a single TCR beta chain. The data are from a study of blood T cell repertoires in COVID-19. Study in general: COVID-19 samples collected from the United States, Italy and Spain covered acute and convalescent phases. In each case, the material was cDNA or gDNA derived from T cells, B-cell-depleted T cells, or PBMCs.

Sequencing used immunoSEQ multiplex PCR; TCRdb keeps in-frame clones, though not all of them. This table holds 200,000 to 250,000 clones, around 80% found once. Trimming pared 1 base from V and 2 bases from J, leaving 13 bases between. In germline, CDR1 is SGHRS, CDR2 YFSETQ. The CDR3 sequence is 15 residues long. The rearrangement links TRBV5-1 to TRBJ2-7; D perhaps matches TRBD2 (7 bases). This clonotype was sampled from a human donor in a cohort sampled during active COVID-19. What was sequenced was peripheral blood. The chain's CDR3 is CASSLRGGVTYEQYF. The CDR3 nucleotides are TGCGCCAGCAGCTTGAGGGGGGGCGTCACCTACGAGCAGTACTTC.